This T cell receptor (beta chain) was documented in a study of T-cell reconstitution after alpha-beta-depleted transplantation in children. The germline V and J ends were trimmed by 5 bases and 0 bases, with 11 bases remaining between them. This CDR3 contains 14 residues. The germline CDR1 and CDR2 sequences are SQVTM and ANQGSEA. Unique molecular identifiers were built into the TCRbeta library. TCRdb called the PCR reads again in MiXCR, with one record for every CDR3 protein. In the table there are roughly 610,000 distinct CDR3 sequences, over 9.5% of which are singletons. This material consisted of PBMCs from the stem cell graft donor, taken from the stem cell graft. The V call is TRBV29-1, the J call TRBJ2-1; TRBD2 might be the D (5 bases). This TCR derives from a human donor who donated a stem cell graft to a child with acute myeloid leukemia. The CDR3 nucleotides are TGCAGCGTTAGCGGATTACGCTCCTACAATGAGCAGTTCTTC. Encoded protein: CSVSGLRSYNEQFF.